This T cell receptor beta chain was recovered during a study of blood T cell repertoires in COVID-19 (dated by TCRdb to the early 2020s). Background on the whole study: Samples covering the acute and convalescent phases of COVID-19 were provided by collaborators in the United States, Italy and Spain. Samples were obtained from the ongoing ImmuneRACE study (first 160 participants) and from roughly 1,300 subjects provided by 6 global collaborators. The prospective study material was composed of cDNA or gDNA derived from T cells, B-cell-depleted T cells, or PBMCs. The repertoires were released in a freely available public database intended as a resource for research on the immune response to SARS-CoV-2. HLA class I and class II types, where available, came from metadata supplied by the sample provider rather than from assay-based typing. Sample metadata almost always included a de-identified subject ID, COVID-19 status, age in years and sex. Deeply sampled blood TCRbeta repertoires from subjects exposed to, actively infected with, or recovered from COVID-19 were included in the dataset. What the research found in general, with its limitations: How much clinical and demographic metadata was included differed by source and by participant, and the metadata was provided uncurated.

The CDR3 runs 15 residues from the cysteine to the phenylalanine. The only DNA kept is the CDR3, 45 bases in frame from the first base. V loses 5 bases at its end and J loses 2 bases; junction bases beyond the gene matches: 7. The germline V gene (reference sequence) sets CDR1 to SEHNR and CDR2 to FQNEAQ. Collaborating institutions collected whole blood in K2EDTA tubes following their own protocols. For TCRbeta analysis, collaborators shipped samples as frozen whole blood, isolated PBMCs, or DNA extracted from either of those sample types. With respect to this clone: The antigen this receptor binds is unknown. Base qualities were left out, and no much larger clone turns up one base away.

The immunoSEQ Assay, a bias-controlled multiplex PCR, was used to amplify TCRbeta CDR3 regions from genomic DNA. The study's own analysis went as follows. Nucleated cell counts per sample were estimated from amplification of reference gene primers within the assay. To quantify the absolute abundance of each unique TCRbeta CDR3 rearrangement, sequence reads were collapsed and filtered. For each sample, productive Simpson clonality was calculated as the square root of Simpson's diversity index over productive rearrangements. Entries here come from immuneACCESS through TCRdb and include only in-frame sequences with V and J called. Some clones fail to appear in such tables; in the studies checked, an unresolved V gene covers under half of the shortfall, and the cause of the remainder is unknown. V and J calls and clone size are given by that table; D and trimming were obtained from the DNA. The sample table contains under 250,000 clones; only one count was recorded for roughly 86% of them. Approximately 6.8% of the sample comes from the top ten.

This sequence uses TRBV7-9 and TRBJ1-2, and TRBD1 matches 8 of the central bases. Sequencing was done on a sample of peripheral blood. The sequence derives from a woman in her 70s with active or convalescent COVID-19. The CDR3: CASSPGGQVNYGYTF. The sequenced DNA is TGTGCCAGCAGCCCTGGGGGACAGGTCAACTATGGCTACACCTTC.